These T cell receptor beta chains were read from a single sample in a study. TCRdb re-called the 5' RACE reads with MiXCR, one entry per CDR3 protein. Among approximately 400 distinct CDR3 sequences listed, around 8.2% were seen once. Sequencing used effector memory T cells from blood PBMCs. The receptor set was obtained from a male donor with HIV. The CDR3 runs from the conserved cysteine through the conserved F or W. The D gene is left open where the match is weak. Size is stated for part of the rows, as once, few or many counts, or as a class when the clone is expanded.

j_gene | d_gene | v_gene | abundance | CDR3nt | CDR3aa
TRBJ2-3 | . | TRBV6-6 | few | TGTGCCAGCAGTTTTAGGGGGACTAGCACAGATACGCAGTATTTT | CASSFRGTSTDTQYF
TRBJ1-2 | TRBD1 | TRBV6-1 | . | TGTGCCAGCAGCAGCACAGGACAGGCCTATGGCTACACCTTC | CASSSTGQAYGYTF
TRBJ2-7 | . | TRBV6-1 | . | TGTGCCAGCAGGTCCGGGACCAACTACGAGCAGTACTTC | CASRSGTNYEQYF
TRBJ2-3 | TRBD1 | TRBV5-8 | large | TGTGCCAGCAGCGGGGGGACAGGGTGGTCCACAGATACGCAGTATTTT | CASSGGTGWSTDTQYF
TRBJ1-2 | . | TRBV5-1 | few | TGCGCCAGCAGCTTGGTTGGGGGACCTAAGGGCTACACCTTC | CASSLVGGPKGYTF
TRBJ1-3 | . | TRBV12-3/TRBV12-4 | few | TGTGCCAGCAGTTTTGGACGGGTAGCCTCTGGAAACACCATATATTTT | CASSFGRVASGNTIYF
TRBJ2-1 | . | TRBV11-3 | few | TGTGCCAGCAGCTTAAAGGCCTCGGGCGGGGAGCAGTTCTTC | CASSLKASGGEQFF
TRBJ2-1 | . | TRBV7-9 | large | TGTGCCAGCTTGCTTTTTTCGGGCATTGCCTACAATGAGCAGTTCTTC | CASLLFSGIAYNEQFF
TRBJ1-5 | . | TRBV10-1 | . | TGCGCCAGCAGTGAGTGGCCGGGTGAAGGGCGGGTCAATCAGCCCCAGCATTTT | CASSEWPGEGRVNQPQHF
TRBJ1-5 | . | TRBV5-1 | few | TGCGCCAGCAGACCTGGTTGGGGGAGCAATCAGCCCCAGCATTTT | CASRPGWGSNQPQHF
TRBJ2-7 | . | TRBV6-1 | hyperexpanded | TGTGCCAGCATTACTCCGTCTAAGCTTTACTTC | CASITPSKLYF
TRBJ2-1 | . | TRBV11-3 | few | TGTGCCAGCAGCAGCACCCCAGGGATTGGGCAGCCTGAGCAGTTCTTC | CASSSTPGIGQPEQFF
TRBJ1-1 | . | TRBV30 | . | TGTGCCTGGAGTCGACCGAACACTGAAGCTTTCTTT | CAWSRPNTEAFF
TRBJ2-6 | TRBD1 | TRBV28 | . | TGTGCCAGCGCGAGCAGGGGGCCCGGGGCCAACGTCCTGACTTTC | CASASRGPGANVLTF
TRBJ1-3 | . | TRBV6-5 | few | TGTGCCAGCAGTTTTGCCGGGACCAACTCTGGAAACACCATATATTTT | CASSFAGTNSGNTIYF
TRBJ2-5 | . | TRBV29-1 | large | TGCAGCGTTGTTGCGGGGAGGTTAGAGACCCAGTACTTC | CSVVAGRLETQYF
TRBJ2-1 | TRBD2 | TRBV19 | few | TGTGCCAGTAGTATAGCGGGGACTAGCTCCTACAATGAGCAGTTCTTC | CASSIAGTSSYNEQFF